Included here is one T cell receptor (beta chain) sequence, with context. Its antigen is not known. The sample originates from a study of cytomegalovirus exposure and HLA in healthy donors. Study-wide findings and caveats: Later analysis identified several of the most significant clusters that appeared linked to common viral pathogens. In a later analysis, TCR beta V- and J-gene trimming was associated with a missense DCLRE1C variant. Clonal expansion, a later analysis showed, was greater in HLA-associated TCR beta chains than in equally common others.

CDR1 and CDR2 from the germline V gene are SGHTA and FQGNSA. The CDR3 contains 13 residues. The V and J ends lost 4 bases and 6 bases, in that order; junction bases with no gene match: 6. The PCR had 60 Vbeta and 13 Jbeta primers. In the study's own analysis: In a later analysis, of 80 million or so unique beta chains, approximately 10 million appeared in at least two donors. The table came from immunoSEQ multiplex PCR; TCRdb's copy has only in-frame clones and leaves some out. That table furnishes V, J and clone size, whereas the DNA furnished D and trimming. The sample has roughly 120,000 clones, more than 60% seen once.

This clonotype was obtained from a woman between 40 and 55 years old in good health and CMV-seronegative. Sequenced sample: PBMCs. J is TRBJ2-7 and V is TRBV7-2; 7 positions agree with TRBD1. CDR3 residues: CASSSNRGGEQYF. Written as DNA, the CDR3 is TGTGCCAGCAGCTCCAACAGGGGTGGCGAGCAGTACTTC.